This TCR beta chain was identified in a study of cytomegalovirus exposure and HLA in healthy donors. Turning to this clone: Its matching antigen is unknown.

V shed 4 bases, J shed 0 bases, and the junction held 6 bases outside the gene matches. The germline V gene has CDR1 SGHTA and CDR2 FQGNSA. This CDR3 has 16 amino acids. Study results and limitations: Association of a missense DCLRE1C variant with TCR beta V- and J-gene trimming was reported in a later analysis. TCR beta chains associated with HLA were, in a later analysis, more clonally expanded than equally common others.

The PCR ran on 60 Vbeta and 13 Jbeta primers. The table came from immunoSEQ multiplex PCR; TCRdb's copy has only in-frame clones and leaves some out. The table includes some 110,000 clones, under 85% detected once. The gene calls are TRBV7-2 and TRBJ1-3; 7 nucleotides align to TRBD1. This sequence originates from a man aged 25 to 40 in good health and CMV-seropositive. The sequenced sample consisted of PBMCs. CDR3 coding DNA: TGTGCCAGCAGCTCTACAGGGGCCCACTCTGGAAACACCATATATTTT. This codes for CASSSTGAHSGNTIYF.